Listed here are 21 T cell receptor beta chains from one sample, sequenced in a study of somatic mutations in cytotoxic T cells in rheumatoid arthritis. The repertoire was sequenced with immunoSEQ multiplex PCR; TCRdb's copy has only in-frame clones and lacks some. The repertoire holds some 18,000 clones, with about 81% as singletons. Input material: CD8+ T cells sorted from blood. Receptors originate from an adult with rheumatoid arthritis.

This clone has a single count. The V and J genes are TRBV27 and TRBJ2-7; 8 bases align to TRBD2. The CDR3 covers 15 residues. Losses at the gene ends were 7 bases for V and 2 bases for J; bases not matched to a gene: 10. The V gene's germline CDR1 is MNHEY and CDR2 SMNVEV (reference sequence). The CDR3 DNA reads as TGTGCCAGCACGGCGGGTAGCGGGGCCCCCTACGAGCAGTACTTC. It encodes CASTAGSGAPYEQYF.

The chain joins TRBV28 to TRBJ2-7; maybe TRBD2 (7 bases). The CDR3 covers 14 residues. Germline values: CDR1 MDHEN, CDR2 SYDVKM. V shed 8 bases and J shed 2 bases, with 16 bases lying between them. The CDR3 here is CASGMVGGPYEQYF. The DNA for the CDR3 is TGTGCCAGCGGCATGGTCGGGGGGCCCTACGAGCAGTACTTC.

This clone has only a few counts. The chain has TRBV9 and TRBJ2-3, with D maybe TRBD1 (5 bases). The V and J ends lost 4 bases and 8 bases respectively, with 17 bases between them. Germline CDR1 reads SGDLS; CDR2 reads YYNGEE. The CDR3 length is 14 residues. The CDR3 is CASSRGHSHGTQYF. CDR3 in DNA: TGTGCCAGCAGCCGAGGACATTCCCACGGTACGCAGTATTTT. Drawing the rest from reference TRBV9 and TRBJ2-3, the complete variable domain is DSGVTQTPKHLITATGQRVTLRCSPRSGDLSVYWYQQSLDQGLQFLIQYYNGEERAKGNILERFSAQQFPDLHSELNLSSLELGDSALYFCASSRGHSHGTQYFGPGTRLTVL.

The chain links TRBV4-1 to TRBJ2-1; possibly TRBD2 for D (5 bases). Deletions cut 4 bases from V and 3 bases from J, with 10 bases between. This CDR3 has 14 amino acids. CDR1 is MGHRA, CDR2 YSYEKL, per germline. CDR3: CASSRSEGYNEQFF. The CDR3 nucleotides are TGCGCCAGCAGCCGTAGCGAAGGCTACAATGAGCAGTTCTTC.

The gene calls are TRBV7-8 and TRBJ2-1, with a weak D call TRBD2 (5 bases). V was pared by 3 bases and J by 0 bases, with 9 bases between. Germline CDR1 SGHVS, CDR2 FQNEAQ. The CDR3 has 15 residues. CDR3 loop: CASSLDWSSYNEQFF. DNA for the CDR3: TGTGCCAGCAGCTTGGACTGGAGCTCCTACAATGAGCAGTTCTTC.

V usage is TRBV19 and J usage is TRBJ1-6, with 7 bases that match TRBD1. Germline assignment: CDR1 LNHDA and CDR2 SQIVND (reference sequence). With 7 bases clipped from V and 6 bases from J, the junction kept 6 bases outside the gene matches. CDR3 size: 14 residues. CDR3 residues: CASNPGQPNSPLHF. CDR3 in DNA: TGTGCCAGTAACCCGGGACAGCCTAATTCACCCCTCCACTTT.

The chain couples TRBV4-3 to TRBJ2-7; D ambiguous. There are 14 residues in the CDR3. The V end lost 2 bases, the J end lost 0 bases, and 8 bases lay between the germline ends. Germline CDR1 and CDR2: LGHNA and YSLEER. Here the CDR3 reads CASSQLKSSYEQYF. The CDR3 DNA follows: TGCGCCAGCAGCCAATTAAAGAGCTCCTACGAGCAGTACTTC.

As to this clone: A read error may produce the germline difference seen at one junction end. V and J are TRBV6-6 and TRBJ2-2, with D unclear. Germline V gene sequence: CDR1 MNHNY, CDR2 SVGAGI (reference sequence). The CDR3 extends over 14 amino acids. This CDR3 reads CASKQALNTGELFF. CDR3 coding DNA: TGTGCGAGCAAGCAGGCGTTGAACACCGGGGAGCTGTTTTTT.

This chain links TRBV9 with TRBJ2-2; 7 nucleotides match TRBD1. Germline V gives CDR1 SGDLS, CDR2 YYNGEE. Germline trimming cut 3 bases from V and 3 bases from J; bases unmatched to any gene: 20. The CDR3 is made up of 20 amino acids. The CDR3 nucleotides read TGTGCCAGCAGCGCACCATCGCCGGGACAGCGGCGAAAGGACACCGGGGAGCTGTTTTTT. It translates to CASSAPSPGQRRKDTGELFF.

This sequence joins TRBV6-5 and TRBJ2-1, with a weak D call TRBD2 (7 bases). Deletions cut 0 bases from V and 5 bases from J, with 11 bases between. Germline assignment: CDR1 MNHEY and CDR2 SVGAGI. The CDR3 has 15 residues. The CDR3 DNA is TGTGCCAGCAGTTACTCGGGAGGGGGGGACAATGAGCAGTTCTTC. Protein product: CASSYSGGGDNEQFF.

The gene calls are TRBV4-3 and TRBJ2-3, with 14 positions matching TRBD2. The CDR3 has 18 amino acids. Germline V gene data show CDR1 as LGHNA and CDR2 as YSLEER. Trimming at V came to 4 bases and at J to 1 base, leaving 7 bases not matched to a gene. The CDR3, as DNA: TGCGCCAGCAGCCGGACTAGCGGGGGGTATCTGGGCACAGATACGCAGTATTTT. Translated, it gives CASSRTSGGYLGTDTQYF.

This clone has a handful of counts. CDR3 residues: CASSNYEQYF. The CDR3 DNA reads TGTGCCAGCAGTAACTACGAGCAGTACTTC. The chain recombines TRBV28 with TRBJ2-7; D gene unclear. The V end lost 5 bases, the J end lost 3 bases, and 2 bases lay between the germline ends. Germline V gene sequence: CDR1 MDHEN, CDR2 SYDVKM. CDR3 length equals 10 residues.

This clone was observed a handful of times. The CDR3, as DNA: TGTGCCAGCAGTTCCACAGGGGCTGCCTGGGGCTACACCTTC. Amino acids: CASSSTGAAWGYTF. This chain links TRBV27 with TRBJ1-2; 7 bases align to TRBD1. From germline, CDR1 is MNHEY and CDR2 SMNVEV (reference sequence). J lost 8 bases, V lost 4 bases, and 10 bases had no gene match. CDR3 length equals 14 residues.

This clone was seen more than once but under ten times. This chain joins TRBV18 and TRBJ1-2; 10 bases match TRBD1. Germline V gives CDR1 KGHSH, CDR2 LQKENI. The CDR3 is made up of 15 amino acids. V was clipped by 3 bases and J by 6 bases; unmatched bases: 7. CDR3 amino acids: CASSPTTGGGDGYTF. The CDR3 DNA reads TGTGCCAGCTCACCTACGACAGGGGGCGGTGATGGCTACACCTTC.

The V call is TRBV10-3, the J call TRBJ2-7; D ambiguous. Germline assignment: CDR1 ENHRY and CDR2 SYGVKD. Between the trimmed V and J ends, which lost 6 bases and 1 base, there was a span of 10 bases. This CDR3 spans 13 amino acids. The CDR3 protein is CAISGQRSYEQYF. The CDR3 bases are TGTGCCATCAGCGGGCAGAGGTCCTACGAGCAGTACTTC.

This chain joins TRBV9 and TRBJ2-3, with 7 bases lining up with TRBD1. V was clipped by 0 bases and J by 2 bases; unmatched bases: 3. Germline assignment: CDR1 SGDLS and CDR2 YYNGEE. The CDR3 extends over 15 amino acids. The CDR3 reads CASSVEGATTDTQYF. CDR3 nucleotide sequence: TGTGCCAGCAGCGTAGAGGGGGCGACCACAGATACGCAGTATTTT.

The rearrangement joins TRBV4-3 to TRBJ2-7, with TRBD2 identical over 7 bases. The CDR3 has 16 residues. V was clipped by 1 base and J by 1 base; unmatched bases: 7. Germline V lookup: CDR1 LGHNA, CDR2 YSLEER. CDR3 amino acids: CASSQGPLAESYEQYF. DNA for the CDR3: TGCGCCAGCAGCCAAGGGCCCCTAGCGGAATCCTACGAGCAGTACTTC.

This clone was detected only a few times. The CDR3 reads CASSFILLGAYEQYF. The CDR3 nucleotides are TGTGCCAGCAGCTTCATCCTTCTGGGGGCCTACGAGCAGTACTTC. The chain couples TRBV7-9 to TRBJ2-7; perhaps D is TRBD1 or TRBD2 (5 bases each). Trimming left V 3 bases short and J 2 bases short, with 14 bases between. From germline, CDR1 is SEHNR and CDR2 FQNEAQ (reference sequence). The CDR3 length is 15 residues. Full variable domain (outside the CDR3, taken from reference TRBV7-9 and TRBJ2-7): DTGVSQNPRHKITKRGQNVTFRCDPISEHNRLYWYRQTLGQGPEFLTYFQNEAQLEKSRLLSDRFSAERPKGSFSTLEIQRTEQGDSAMYLCASSFILLGAYEQYFGPGTRLTVT.

CDR3 sequence reads: CASSFSPASGGARETQYF. The CDR3 DNA sequence: TGTGCCAGCAGCTTCAGCCCCGCTAGCGGGGGGGCAAGGGAGACCCAGTACTTC. V gene TRBV5-6 combines with J gene TRBJ2-5, with TRBD2 matching 12 bases. This CDR3 is built from 18 residues. Germline V gives CDR1 SGHDT, CDR2 YYEEEE. V shed 2 bases, J shed 5 bases, and the junction held 13 bases outside the gene matches.

This chain joins TRBV6-5 and TRBJ1-5; a weak D match, TRBD1 (6 bases). The germline V gene encodes CDR1 MNHEY and CDR2 SVGAGI. The CDR3 loop spans 14 amino acids. Trimming removed 7 bases from V and 4 bases from J, with 14 bases in between. CDR3 coding DNA: TGTGCCAGCAAAACCGGGACAACGAATCAGCCCCAGCATTTT. Protein product: CASKTGTTNQPQHF.

V usage is TRBV19 and J usage is TRBJ2-2, with 7 bases that match TRBD1. CDR1 and CDR2 from the germline V gene are LNHDA and SQIVND (reference sequence). CDR3 length equals 13 residues. J was trimmed by 1 base and V by 10 bases; bases with no gene match: 3. The CDR3 nucleotides are TGTGCCACCCAGGGGGAGAACACCGGGGAGCTGTTTTTT. The encoded protein is CATQGENTGELFF.